Listed here is a single T cell receptor beta chain. There are 15 residues in the CDR3. Trimming took 0 bases from V and 2 from J; bases not matched to a gene: 0. The germline CDR1 and CDR2 sequences are SEHNR and FQNEAQ (reference sequence). The data originate from a study of blood T cell repertoires in COVID-19. Study in general: Samples of COVID-19 (acute and convalescent) were obtained from the United States, Italy and Spain. The analysed material was cDNA or gDNA that came from T cells, B-cell-depleted T cells, or PBMCs.

Original processing notes: Counts of nucleated cells, estimated from reference gene primer amplification, were obtained. Clones were sequenced by immunoSEQ multiplex PCR, and TCRdb holds only the in-frame ones, with some missing. V, J and clone size reflect that table, while D and trimming were determined from the DNA. The sample consists of roughly 150,000 clones, more than 65% of them appearing once. Specimen: peripheral blood. The chain employs TRBV7-9 and TRBJ1-4; 7 nucleotides agree with TRBD1. This TCR was sampled from a woman aged 45 to 65 in a cohort sampled during active or convalescent COVID-19. DNA of the CDR3: TGTGCCAGCAGCTTAGCAGGGGGCACTAATGAAAAACTGTTTTTT. This gives the protein CASSLAGGTNEKLFF.